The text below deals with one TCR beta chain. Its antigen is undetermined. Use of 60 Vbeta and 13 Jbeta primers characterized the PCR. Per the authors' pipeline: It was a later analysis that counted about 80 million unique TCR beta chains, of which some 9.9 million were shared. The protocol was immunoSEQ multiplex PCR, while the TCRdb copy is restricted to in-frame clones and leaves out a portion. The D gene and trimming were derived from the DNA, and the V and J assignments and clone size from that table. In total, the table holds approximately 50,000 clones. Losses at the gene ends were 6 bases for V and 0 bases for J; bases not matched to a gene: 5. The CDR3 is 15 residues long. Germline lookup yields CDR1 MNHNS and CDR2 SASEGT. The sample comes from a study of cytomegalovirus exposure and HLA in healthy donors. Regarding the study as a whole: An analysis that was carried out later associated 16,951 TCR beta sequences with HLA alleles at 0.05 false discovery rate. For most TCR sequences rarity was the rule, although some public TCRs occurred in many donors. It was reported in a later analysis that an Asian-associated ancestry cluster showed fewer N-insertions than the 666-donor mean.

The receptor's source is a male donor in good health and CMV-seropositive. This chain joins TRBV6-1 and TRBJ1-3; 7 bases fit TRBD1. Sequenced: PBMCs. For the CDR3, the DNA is TGTGCCAGCAGCCAACAGGGGCTCTCTGGAAACACCATATATTTT. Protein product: CASSQQGLSGNTIYF.